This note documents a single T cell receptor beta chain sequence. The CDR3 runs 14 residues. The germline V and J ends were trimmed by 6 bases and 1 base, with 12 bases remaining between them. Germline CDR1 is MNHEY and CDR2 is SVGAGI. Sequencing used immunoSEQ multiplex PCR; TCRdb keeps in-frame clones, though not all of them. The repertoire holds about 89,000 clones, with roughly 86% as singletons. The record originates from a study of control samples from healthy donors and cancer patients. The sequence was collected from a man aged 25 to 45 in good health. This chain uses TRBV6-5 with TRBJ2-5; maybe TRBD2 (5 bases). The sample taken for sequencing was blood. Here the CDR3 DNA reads TGTGCCAGCAGCCTTCGGGGAAGCCAAGAGACCCAGTACTTC. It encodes CASSLRGSQETQYF.